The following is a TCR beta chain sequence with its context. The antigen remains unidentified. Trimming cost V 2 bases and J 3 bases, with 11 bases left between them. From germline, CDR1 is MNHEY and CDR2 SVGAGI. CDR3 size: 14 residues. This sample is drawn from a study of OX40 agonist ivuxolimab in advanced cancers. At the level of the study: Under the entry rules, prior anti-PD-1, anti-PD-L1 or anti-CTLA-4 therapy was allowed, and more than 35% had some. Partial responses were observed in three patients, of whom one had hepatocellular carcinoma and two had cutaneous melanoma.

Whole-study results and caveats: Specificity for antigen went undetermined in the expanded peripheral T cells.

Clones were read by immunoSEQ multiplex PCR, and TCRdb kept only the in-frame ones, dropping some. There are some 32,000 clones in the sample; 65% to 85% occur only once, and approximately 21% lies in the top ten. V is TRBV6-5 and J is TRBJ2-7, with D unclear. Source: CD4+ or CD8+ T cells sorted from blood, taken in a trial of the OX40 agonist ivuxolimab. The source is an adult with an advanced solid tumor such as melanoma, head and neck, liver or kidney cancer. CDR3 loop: CASSYDLAGYEQYF. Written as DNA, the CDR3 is TGTGCCAGCAGTTACGACTTAGCCGGCTACGAGCAGTACTTC.